This T cell receptor beta chain originates from a study of T-cell memory formation after mild COVID-19. Study details: TCR clusters mostly belonged to single donors. Regarding the study as a whole: Second-wave clones peaking on day 37 lacked confirmed SARS-CoV-2 specificity. CD4+ clones that contracted lay mainly in CM and EM; CD8+ ones lay in EMRA. The study found balanced CD4/CD8 in clones contracting day 15 to 85 and a CD4+ lean in later expanders.

This clonotype was counted a few times. Its specificity is not known. V lost 5 bases and J 6 bases, leaving 16 bases between the germline ends. The CDR3 covers 14 residues. CDR1 is LNHDA and CDR2 is SQIVND in the germline V gene (reference sequence). TCRdb fed the 5' RACE reads into MiXCR, producing one record per CDR3 protein. Of roughly 450,000 distinct CDR3 sequences listed, roughly 18% are singletons. The receptor's source is an adult woman who had mild COVID-19 (a few samples of this study predate the infection). Cell type and time point are not known. The chain recombines TRBV19 with TRBJ1-1; D gene ambiguous. Material for sequencing was PBMCs or a T cell subset sorted from them (not recorded which). The CDR3 DNA is TGTGCCAGTAGTCCTCAGGACTCTCGCGCTGAAGCTTTCTTT. It encodes CASSPQDSRAEAFF.